This TCR beta chain was sequenced in a study of cytomegalovirus exposure and HLA in healthy donors. The study, taken as a whole, reports: While the bulk of TCR sequences proved rare, some public TCRs turned up in many donors.

About this clone: Its target is not known.

PCR amplification relied on 60 Vbeta primers (plus 13 Jbeta primers). The repertoire was sequenced with immunoSEQ multiplex PCR; TCRdb's copy has only in-frame clones and lacks some. The sample contains under 150,000 clones, 60% to 85% of which appear only once. Trimming left V 5 bases short and J 2 bases short, with 9 bases between. The CDR3 runs to 13 residues. Germline V gives CDR1 SNHLY, CDR2 FYNNEI. The genes are TRBV2 and TRBJ2-5, with D possibly TRBD2 on 6 matching bases. This sequence was found in a man in his forties or fifties in good health and CMV-seropositive. Specimen: PBMCs. CDR3 protein: CASSWEDQETQYF. CDR3 in DNA: TGTGCCAGCAGTTGGGAGGATCAAGAGACCCAGTACTTC.